The clone carrying this TCR beta chain came up once. This record belongs to a study of blood T cell repertoires in COVID-19. For the study at large: There were acute and convalescent COVID-19 samples, and they came from the United States, Italy and Spain. PBMCs, B-cell-depleted T cells, or T cells provided the cDNA or gDNA that made up the material.

CDR1 is SGHNT, CDR2 YYREEE, per germline (reference sequence). The length of the CDR3 is 14 residues. Trimming removed 1 base from V and 4 bases from J, with 8 bases in between. How the authors handled the data: How many nucleated cells were present was estimated from reference gene primer amplification. Assay: immunoSEQ multiplex PCR; the TCRdb copy retains only in-frame clones and omits some. The DNA was the basis for D and trimming; V, J and clone size are from that table. Found here are roughly 200,000 clones, more than 80% of them singletons; the top ten hold 6.5% to 9%. This chain links TRBV5-4 with TRBJ1-4, with D possibly TRBD1 on 5 matching bases. The sequencing sample was made of peripheral blood. The clonotype comes from a woman in her sixties with acute or convalescent COVID-19. CDR3 region: CASSLIGDNEKLFF. The CDR3 DNA is TGTGCCAGCAGCTTGATAGGGGATAATGAAAAACTGTTTTTT.